A selection of T cell receptor beta chains follows, all from one sample in a study of cytomegalovirus exposure and HLA in healthy donors. Profiled with immunoSEQ multiplex PCR; TCRdb holds only in-frame clones, not every one. Among around 140,000 clones listed, about 73% were seen once. Sequenced material: PBMCs. Source of these receptors: a woman aged 55-75 years in good health and CMV-seropositive. The CDR3 runs from the conserved cysteine through the conserved F or W. A D gene is named only where the DNA matches it firmly. Rows may omit the clone size; those that give it use once, few, many or a size class.

abundance	v_gene	d_gene	j_gene	CDR3nt	CDR3aa
.	TRBV28	.	TRBJ2-7	TGTGCCATCGAGGGCAGGGGGGAGGAGCAGTACTTC	CAIEGRGEEQYF
few	TRBV6-1	TRBD1	TRBJ2-7	TGTGCCAGCAAAAGAGAGGGGGGACAGGGCTACGAGCAGTACTTC	CASKREGGQGYEQYF
.	TRBV28	TRBD2	TRBJ2-2	TGTGCCAGCAGCCCTACTAGCGGGAGGGGCCGCACCGGGGAGCTGTTTTTT	CASSPTSGRGRTGELFF
.	TRBV28	.	TRBJ1-2	TGTGCCAGCAGAAGATTGCCGGAGACAGGAAGTGTCGAGGGCTACACCTTC	CASRRLPETGSVEGYTF
.	TRBV5-1	TRBD1	TRBJ1-1	TGCGCCAGCAGCCCTCGGACAGGGGGGGACACTGAAGCTTTCTTT	CASSPRTGGDTEAFF
.	TRBV30	TRBD2	TRBJ2-1	TGTGCCTGGAGCCCTAGCGGGAGGGCGATCTACAATGAGCAGTTCTTC	CAWSPSGRAIYNEQFF
.	TRBV28	TRBD1	TRBJ1-1	TGTGCCAGCAGAAATACAGGGGTAAAAGGGGCTTTCTTT	CASRNTGVKGAFF
.	TRBV2	.	TRBJ1-5	TGTGCCAGCAGCAGGGAACTAAAGGATCAGCCCCAGCATTTT	CASSRELKDQPQHF
.	TRBV5-4	TRBD1	TRBJ1-1	TGTGCCAGCAGTCTGACAGGGGGAGCTGAAGCTTTCTTT	CASSLTGGAEAFF
.	TRBV7-9	.	TRBJ1-2	TGTTCCAGCAGCTTAGATCAGAATGGCTACACCTTC	CSSSLDQNGYTF
few	TRBV6-1	.	TRBJ2-1	TGTGCCAGCAGTGAAGCCCGCAGTGAGCAGTTCTTC	CASSEARSEQFF
few	TRBV5-6	TRBD2	TRBJ2-3	TGTGCCAGCAGCTATAGCGGGAGGGGCACAGATACGCAGTATTTT	CASSYSGRGTDTQYF
.	TRBV18	.	TRBJ2-2	TGTGCCAGCTCACCATCCTCCAGGGGCGGCACCGGGGAGCTGTTTTTT	CASSPSSRGGTGELFF
.	TRBV11-2	.	TRBJ1-2	TGTGCCAGCAGCCTCCCGGTTACGCACTATGGCTACACCTTC	CASSLPVTHYGYTF
.	TRBV28	.	TRBJ2-7	TGTGCCAGCACCCCCGTAGACAGGTTATCCTACGAGCAGTACTTC	CASTPVDRLSYEQYF
.	TRBV6-5	TRBD2	TRBJ2-1	TGTGCCAGCAGTTCGGGACTAGCGGGATCTAATGAGCAGTTCTTC	CASSSGLAGSNEQFF
.	TRBV10-1	TRBD1	TRBJ1-1	TGCGCCAGCCTAAGGACAGGGAAGAATATGAACACTGAAGCTTTCTTT	CASLRTGKNMNTEAFF
.	TRBV27	.	TRBJ1-1	TGTGCCAGCAGTCCCTCGGGAAGGAGAACTGAAGCTTTCTTT	CASSPSGRRTEAFF
.	TRBV12-5	TRBD1	TRBJ2-7	TGTGCTAGTGGTTTGGTAGGAGGGACAGGTCCCTACGAGCAGTACTTC	CASGLVGGTGPYEQYF
.	TRBV5-1	TRBD1	TRBJ2-1	TGCGCCAGCAGCTTGGGGACAGGGAACAATGAGCAGTTCTTC	CASSLGTGNNEQFF
few	TRBV5-1	TRBD1	TRBJ2-1	TGCGCCAGCAGGACGAATACCGGGACAGGGGGGGATGAGCAGTTCTTC	CASRTNTGTGGDEQFF
.	TRBV7-6	.	TRBJ1-4	TGTGCCAGCAGCTTATCGGGGGGCGGAGAAAAACTGTTTTTT	CASSLSGGGEKLFF
.	TRBV5-1	.	TRBJ1-2	TGCGCCAGCAGCTTGGAGGTCCGGGGTGTAGGCTATGGCTACACCTTC	CASSLEVRGVGYGYTF
.	TRBV19	.	TRBJ2-7	TGTGCCAGTAGTGTTACAGTGCACTCCTACGAGCAGTACTTC	CASSVTVHSYEQYF
.	TRBV5-1	.	TRBJ2-1	TGCGCCAGCAGCTTGGCCGCGACAGCCAATGAGCAGTTCTTC	CASSLAATANEQFF
.	TRBV4-2	.	TRBJ1-5	TGTGCCAGCAGCCATGTTACCCCGGGACTCCAGCCGAGCAATCAGCCCCAGCATTTT	CASSHVTPGLQPSNQPQHF
.	TRBV5-4	TRBD1	TRBJ1-2	TGTGCCAGCAGCTTGCAGGGGGCGACAGGCTACACCTTC	CASSLQGATGYTF
.	TRBV7-8	.	TRBJ2-1	TGTGCCAGCAGTCGCGATGACAGGGAGGCGGCCAATGAGCAGTTCTTC	CASSRDDREAANEQFF
.	TRBV5-1	.	TRBJ2-3	TGCGCCAGCTGGCAGGGACTGTTCACAGATACGCAGTATTTT	CASWQGLFTDTQYF
.	TRBV7-3	TRBD1	TRBJ2-7	TGTGCCAGCAGCCGCCCGGACAGGGGGTCCCACGAGCAGTACTTC	CASSRPDRGSHEQYF
many	TRBV2	TRBD1	TRBJ2-7	TGTGCCAGCAGTGAGCGTTTGGGACAGGGCCGGCAGTACTTC	CASSERLGQGRQYF
.	TRBV28	.	TRBJ2-7	TGTGCCAGCGGGAGGCGCGAGCAGTACTTC	CASGRREQYF
.	TRBV11-1	.	TRBJ2-7	TGTGCCAGCAGCCCTGGGGCAGGGCCTTCCTACGAGCAGTACTTC	CASSPGAGPSYEQYF
.	TRBV6-5	.	TRBJ2-5	TGTGCCGTTCTTTGCCCGGGACTGGAATTAGAGACCCAGTACTTC	CAVLCPGLELETQYF
.	TRBV19	.	TRBJ1-1	TGTGCCAGTAGTAAGCGGGGGGCTGAAGCTTTCTTT	CASSKRGAEAFF
.	TRBV19	.	TRBJ1-1	TGTGCCAGTAGTATAGACGCCCCCTATAAAGCTTTCTTT	CASSIDAPYKAFF
.	TRBV6-5	.	TRBJ2-7	TGTGCCAGCAGCCCCGCGACAGGCGCCGTCTACGAGCAGTACTTC	CASSPATGAVYEQYF
few	TRBV28	TRBD1	TRBJ2-7	TGTGCCAGCAGGCTAAGGGACAGGGGGCGGTACGAGCAGTACTTC	CASRLRDRGRYEQYF
.	TRBV25-1	TRBD1	TRBJ1-2	TGTGCCAGCAGTGAATGGGGGAGGACAGGAGCAAATGGCTACACCTTC	CASSEWGRTGANGYTF
.	TRBV4-1	.	TRBJ1-4	TGCGCCAGCAGCCGAGGGCGGAATGAAAAACTGTTTTTT	CASSRGRNEKLFF
.	TRBV6-5	.	TRBJ2-3	TGTGCCAGCAGGAGCGAAAATACGCAGTATTTT	CASRSENTQYF
few	TRBV18	.	TRBJ1-5	TGTGCCAGCTCTCCTATTGGGGGGGGCAATCAGCCCCAGCATTTT	CASSPIGGGNQPQHF
.	TRBV5-1	.	TRBJ2-6	TGCGCCAGCAGCTTAAATACTGGGGCCAACGTCCTGACTTTC	CASSLNTGANVLTF
few	TRBV9	.	TRBJ2-2	TGTGCCAGCACCGCAGGGGTTACCGGGGAGCTGTTTTTT	CASTAGVTGELFF
.	TRBV6-5	.	TRBJ1-2	TGTGCCAGCAGTCAAAAGCTCCATGGCTACACCTTC	CASSQKLHGYTF
.	TRBV5-4	.	TRBJ2-3	TGTGCCAGCACCCAGGGCCGTAGAACAGATACGCAGTATTTT	CASTQGRRTDTQYF
.	TRBV4-1	.	TRBJ1-1	TGCGCCAGCAGCCAAGATAGGGGGTGGGGCACTGAAGCTTTCTTT	CASSQDRGWGTEAFF
.	TRBV30	TRBD2	TRBJ2-1	TGTGCCTGGAGTGTACTGGCGGGAGCCTCCTACAATGAGCAGTTCTTC	CAWSVLAGASYNEQFF
.	TRBV11-2	TRBD1	TRBJ1-1	TGTGCCAGCAGCTTGACAGGGGGAAACACTGAAGCTTTCTTT	CASSLTGGNTEAFF
.	TRBV7-2	.	TRBJ1-2	TGTGCCAGCAGCTTCTCCGGGAGCATCTATGGCTACACCTTC	CASSFSGSIYGYTF
.	TRBV28	TRBD1	TRBJ1-2	TGTGCCAGCACGGATTTTAAACAGGGGGATGGCTACACCTTC	CASTDFKQGDGYTF
.	TRBV2	.	TRBJ2-5	TGTGCCAGCAAAGAAGGGGATCAGGAGACCCAGTACTTC	CASKEGDQETQYF
.	TRBV6-1	.	TRBJ1-5	TGTGCCAGCAGTGTGGAGGGAAGTCAGCCCCAGCATTTT	CASSVEGSQPQHF
.	TRBV2	.	TRBJ1-1	TGTGCCAGCAAGGGGCAGGGCCCGGGCACTGAAGCTTTCTTT	CASKGQGPGTEAFF
.	TRBV9	TRBD2	TRBJ2-1	TGTGCCAGCAGCGCCGGGACTATATCCTTGGATGAGCAGTTCTTC	CASSAGTISLDEQFF